Presented here are 30 T cell receptor beta chains from one specimen sequenced in a study of T cells in Graves' hyperthyroidism and ophthalmopathy. Regions amplified from RNA transcripts were the TCR beta CDR3 regions. A set of HTBI primers served as the primers for a first-round RT-PCR of the TCR CDR3. MiXCR was run by TCRdb on the multiplex PCR reads, yielding one entry per CDR3 protein. Among about 98,000 distinct CDR3 sequences, approximately 39% were seen once, and the ten largest hold about 10%. Sequencing was done on a sample of peripheral blood or thyroid tissue (not recorded which). The origin of the receptors is a woman in her 30s with Graves' hyperthyroidism.

The chain combines TRBV7-9 with TRBJ2-6; D tentatively fits TRBD1 or TRBD2 (5 bases each). The V end lost 0 bases, the J end lost 1 base, and 7 bases lay between the germline ends. CDR1 SEHNR and CDR2 FQNEAQ come from the germline V gene (reference sequence). The CDR3 consists of 16 residues. This CDR3 is CASSLAGTSGANVLTF. The CDR3 bases are TGTGCCAGCAGCTTAGCAGGGACGTCTGGGGCCAACGTCCTGACTTTC.

V usage is TRBV10-3 and J usage is TRBJ2-3, with 10 nucleotides matching TRBD1. J lost 6 bases, V lost 7 bases, and 1 base had no gene match. The CDR3 is 12 amino acids. Per the germline V gene, CDR1 is ENHRY and CDR2 is SYGVKD. CDR3 sequence: CAIKDRGDTQYF. For the CDR3, the DNA is TGTGCCATCAAGGACAGGGGGGATACGCAGTATTTT.

This clonotype appeared many times. The genes are TRBV5-1 and TRBJ1-2, with D unresolved. Trimming left V 1 base short and J 1 base short, with 5 bases between. The CDR3 length is 13 residues. The V gene's germline CDR1 is SGHRS and CDR2 YFSETQ. DNA of the CDR3: TGCGCCAGCAGCTTGTTGGGTAACTATGGCTACACCTTC. Amino acid sequence: CASSLLGNYGYTF.

The chain employs TRBV9 and TRBJ1-2; 7 bases fit TRBD1. The CDR3 totals 13 residues. Germline V lookup: CDR1 SGDLS, CDR2 YYNGEE. Trimming at V came to 3 bases and at J to 6 bases, leaving 5 bases not matched to a gene. The CDR3 DNA follows: TGTGCCAGCAGCGGACAGGGAGTCCATGGCTACACCTTC. Residues: CASSGQGVHGYTF.

The chain joins TRBV9 to TRBJ1-5, with 7 bases matching TRBD1. CDR1 is SGDLS and CDR2 is YYNGEE in the germline V gene. The junction had 8 bases not matched to a gene; V was cut back by 3 bases and J by 2 bases. This CDR3 spans 16 amino acids. The DNA of the CDR3 is TGTGCCAGCAGCGAAGGACGCAGGGGGGGCAATCAGCCCCAGCATTTT. This gives the protein CASSEGRRGGNQPQHF.

This clonotype was seen repeatedly, ten times or more. The rearrangement links TRBV6-5 to TRBJ2-2; the D gene is possibly TRBD2 (5 bases). The germline V and J ends were trimmed by 8 bases and 2 bases, with 12 bases remaining between them. The germline V gene encodes CDR1 MNHEY and CDR2 SVGAGI. The CDR3 sequence is 14 residues long. The CDR3 is CASERLLNTGELFF. The CDR3, as DNA: TGTGCCAGCGAGAGACTACTTAACACCGGGGAGCTGTTTTTT.

The chain joins TRBV11-1 to TRBJ1-2, with TRBD1 matching 9 bases. V lost 4 bases, J lost 6 bases, and 6 bases stayed unmatched. This CDR3 has 14 residues. Germline CDR1 and CDR2: SGHAT and FQDESV (reference sequence). In DNA form, the CDR3 reads TGTGCCAGCAGCTCCCCCGGGACAGGGAATGGCTACACCTTC. Translated: CASSSPGTGNGYTF. The variable domain in full, with the rest retrieved from reference TRBV11-1 and TRBJ1-2, is EAEVAQSPRYKITEKSQAVAFWCDPISGHATLYWYRQILGQGPELLVQFQDESVVDDSQLPKDRFSAERLKGVDSTLKIQPAELGDSAMYLCASSSPGTGNGYTFGSGTRLTVV.

This sequence joins TRBV29-1 and TRBJ2-3; D possibly corresponds to TRBD1 (6 bases). The CDR3 consists of 14 residues. Trimming removed 6 bases at V and 2 bases at J, with 15 bases between. Germline V gene sequence: CDR1 SQVTM, CDR2 ANQGSEA. DNA of the CDR3: TGCAGCGTGCCCGGGACATCGACCACAGATACGCAGTATTTT. Its protein is CSVPGTSTTDTQYF.

This clonotype has a count of ten or more. V is TRBV7-9 and J is TRBJ1-4; possible D gene TRBD1, 6 bases. The CDR3 has 15 amino acids. From germline, CDR1 is SEHNR and CDR2 FQNEAQ (reference sequence). The V and J ends lost 3 bases and 3 bases respectively, with 11 bases between them. As DNA, the CDR3 is TGTGCCAGCAGCTTCGGAAAGGGGGCTAATGAAAAACTGTTTTTT. Protein sequence: CASSFGKGANEKLFF.

As to this clonotype: The limits of the CDR3 on the DNA are not certain, so only TCRdb's listed CDR3 is given. The chain is built from TRBV7-2 and TRBJ1-1; the D call TRBD1 from the table was never checked on the DNA. The CDR3 is 20 residues long, counting both termini. Per the germline V gene, CDR1 is SGHTA and CDR2 is FQGNSA. The CDR3 sequence: CASSFYICSARAARGTEAFF.

This clonotype was counted at least ten times. This chain connects TRBV11-2 to TRBJ2-7; the match to TRBD2 covers 7 bases. This CDR3 contains 15 residues. The V and J ends lost 2 bases and 4 bases, in that order; junction bases with no gene match: 8. Germline assignment: CDR1 SGHAT and CDR2 FQNNGV. In DNA, the CDR3 is TGTGCCAGCAGCTTAAGGTGGGAGGGCCAATACGAGCAGTACTTC. It encodes CASSLRWEGQYEQYF.

Only one count was recorded for this clonotype. The genes are TRBV7-2 and TRBJ1-3; unclear D gene. The CDR3 is 14 amino acids. Germline CDR1 is SGHTA and CDR2 is FQGNSA. V was cut by 3 bases and J by 10 bases, with 16 bases left in between. This CDR3 is CASSFRSGGETIYF. CDR3 nucleotides: TGTGCCAGCAGCTTTCGATCAGGTGGAGAGACCATATATTTT. The full variable domain, rest sourced from reference TRBV7-2 and TRBJ1-3, is GAGVSQSPSNKVTEKGKDVELRCDPISGHTALYWYRQSLGQGLEFLIYFQGNSAPDKSGLPSDRFSAERTGGSVSTLTIQRTQQEDSAVYLCASSFRSGGETIYFGEGSWLTVV.

This clonotype was seen once. The chain uses TRBV20-1 and TRBJ2-5; D not resolved. V gave up 6 bases and J gave up 7 bases, with 18 bases separating them. Germline values: CDR1 DFQATT, CDR2 SNEGSKA (reference sequence). The CDR3 has 13 amino acids. The CDR3 nucleotides are TGCAGTGCCCCCGTCTCCGTCGCCGGGACCCAGTACTTC. Amino acids: CSAPVSVAGTQYF.

The rearrangement links TRBV2 to TRBJ1-5, with 9 bases fitting TRBD1. The CDR3 length is 13 residues. V was pared by 9 bases and J by 1 base, with 1 base of the junction left unmatched. CDR1 and CDR2 from the germline V gene are SNHLY and FYNNEI. In nucleotides, the CDR3 is TGTGCCAGTGGACAGGGGAGCAATCAGCCCCAGCATTTT. Translating it yields CASGQGSNQPQHF.

In its sample, this clonotype was seen a few times. An end of the junction does not agree with germline; a read error may underlie this. This rearrangement joins TRBV4-2 to TRBJ2-5; the D gene is possibly TRBD1 (5 bases). Germline V gene data show CDR1 as LGHNA and CDR2 as YNFKEQ. This CDR3 is 13 amino acids long. CDR3 coding DNA: TGTGCCAGCAGCCAGACAGACCAAGAGACCCGGTACTTC. Translated: CASSQTDQETRYF.

As to this clonotype: Being one base from a much bigger clone, this may be a read error. The conserved final phenylalanine or tryptophan is absent from the CDR3, which likely points to a read error. The rearrangement links TRBV7-9 to TRBJ1-5; D perhaps matches TRBD1 (5 bases). This CDR3 comprises 16 residues. Germline V gives CDR1 SEHNR, CDR2 FQNEAQ (reference sequence). In nucleotides, the CDR3 is TGCGCCAGCAGCCAACCGCGACGGGGGAACAATCAGCCCCAGCATCTT. Translation: CASSQPRRGNNQPQHL.

This chain connects TRBV7-6 to TRBJ2-3; D ambiguous. The CDR3 runs 15 residues. Trimming took 6 bases from V and 1 from J, leaving 14 bases between them. Germline assignment: CDR1 SGHVS and CDR2 FNYEAQ. CDR3 region: CASSFFGRGTDTQYF. CDR3 DNA sequence: TGTGCCAGCAGTTTCTTCGGACGGGGCACAGATACGCAGTATTTT.

About this clonotype itself: Possible read error: a much larger clone is one base away. The rearrangement uses TRBV7-6 and TRBJ1-4; D is undetermined. Germline V gives CDR1 SGHVS, CDR2 FNYEAQ. The germline V and J ends were trimmed by 5 bases and 7 bases, with 17 bases remaining between them. CDR3 length: 15 residues. CDR3 residues: CASSETVGFGEKLFF. The CDR3 coding sequence is TGTGCCAGCAGCGAAACCGTAGGGTTTGGTGAAAAACTGTTTTTT.

This chain uses TRBV2 with TRBJ2-5; 11 positions agree with TRBD2. The V and J ends lost 6 bases and 4 bases, in that order; junction bases with no gene match: 7. The CDR3 contains 15 residues. Germline loops: CDR1 SNHLY, CDR2 FYNNEI. The CDR3 bases are TGTGCCAGCAGCGCCGGCGGACTAGCGGGAGAGACCCAGTACTTC. Its protein is CASSAGGLAGETQYF. Based on the CDR3 plus reference TRBV2 and TRBJ2-5, the full variable domain is EPEVTQTPSHQVTQMGQEVILRCVPISNHLYFYWYRQILGQKVEFLVSFYNNEISEKSEIFDDQFSVERPDGSNFTLKIRSTKLEDSAMYFCASSAGGLAGETQYFGPGTRLLVL.

The V call is TRBV7-6, the J call TRBJ2-5; the D gene could be TRBD1 or TRBD2 (5 bases each). The V gene's germline CDR1 is SGHVS and CDR2 FNYEAQ. The CDR3 consists of 12 residues. Trimming took 1 base from V and 5 from J, leaving 5 bases between them. In nucleotides, the CDR3 is TGTGCCAGCAGCTTAGGGGACGAGACCCAGTACTTC. Translated: CASSLGDETQYF. The whole variable domain, filled in from reference TRBV7-6 and TRBJ2-5, reads GAGVSQSPRYKVTKRGQDVALRCDPISGHVSLYWYRQALGQGPEFLTYFNYEAQQDKSGLPNDRFSAERPEGSISTLTIQRTEQRDSAMYRCASSLGDETQYFGPGTRLLVL.

In its sample, this clonotype was seen once. This is likely a read error, given that the CDR3 carries no conserved phenylalanine or tryptophan at its end. This chain joins TRBV10-3 and TRBJ1-1; D gene unclear. The CDR3 extends over 10 amino acids. Trimming removed 7 bases from V and 10 bases from J, with 10 bases in between. Germline CDR1 reads ENHRY; CDR2 reads SYGVKD. CDR3 amino acids: CAIISGRAFL. The DNA for the CDR3 is TGTGCCATCATCTCGGGTAGAGCTTTCCTT.

Remarks on this clonotype: The CDR3 does not end in the conserved phenylalanine or tryptophan, so this is likely a read error. The rearrangement links TRBV7-9 to TRBJ1-2, with 9 bases lining up with TRBD1. CDR1 and CDR2 (germline): SEHNR, FQNEAQ (reference sequence). The junction had 8 bases not matched to a gene; V was cut back by 6 bases and J by 0 bases. The CDR3 runs 16 residues. The CDR3 loop is CASSLQGAWTNYGYTL. The CDR3 region has the DNA TGTGCCAGCAGTTTACAGGGGGCGTGGACTAACTATGGCTACACCCTC.

V gene TRBV15 combines with J gene TRBJ2-6, with TRBD2 matching 10 bases. This CDR3 contains 20 residues. Germline CDR1 reads LNHNV; CDR2 reads YYDKDF (reference sequence). The junction had 12 bases not matched to a gene; V was cut back by 0 bases and J by 4 bases. CDR3 bases: TGTGCCACCAGCAGAGATGGGCCTAGCGGGAGTCGGGTGGGGGCCAACGTCCTGACTTTC. Translation: CATSRDGPSGSRVGANVLTF. Looking up the rest from reference TRBV15 and TRBJ2-6 gives the full variable domain: DAMVIQNPRYQVTQFGKPVTLSCSQTLNHNVMYWYQQKSSQAPKLLFHYYDKDFNNEADTPDNFQSRRPNTSFCFLDIRSPGLGDTAMYLCATSRDGPSGSRVGANVLTFGAGSRLTVL.

This clonotype occurred many times. The V call is TRBV12-3 or TRBV12-4, the J call TRBJ1-1, with D perhaps matching TRBD1 (5 bases). This CDR3 contains 15 residues. V lost 5 bases, J lost 0 bases, and 13 bases lay in between. CDR3 in DNA: TGTGCCAGCAGTCCCTCCGGGGGAGTGAACACTGAAGCTTTCTTT. As protein: CASSPSGGVNTEAFF.

This clonotype was counted at least ten times. The chain uses TRBV7-3 and TRBJ1-5; D remains ambiguous. CDR3 length: 15 amino acids. Germline V lookup: CDR1 SGHTA, CDR2 FQGTGA. Between the trimmed V and J ends, which lost 3 bases and 4 bases, there was a span of 13 bases. The CDR3 DNA sequence: TGTGCCAGCAGCTTCCCACAGAGGCTGAATCAGCCCCAGCATTTT. It encodes CASSFPQRLNQPQHF.

This clonotype was recorded at least ten times. This chain connects TRBV6-5 to TRBJ2-2; no clear D gene. The ends were cut back, 10 bases at V and 0 bases at J, with 15 bases in the middle. Germline V gene lookup returns CDR1 MNHEY and CDR2 SVGAGI. This CDR3 is 15 amino acids long. The DNA for the CDR3 is TGTGCCACTCAAGGGTGGCGGTCGAACACCGGGGAGCTGTTTTTT. It encodes CATQGWRSNTGELFF.

This clonotype was observed a few times. The V and J genes are TRBV28 and TRBJ1-4; D is uncertain. The CDR3 is made up of 14 amino acids. The V gene's germline CDR1 is MDHEN and CDR2 SYDVKM. The germline V and J ends were trimmed by 11 bases and 12 bases, with 25 bases remaining between them. The CDR3 is CAQKRASFDGELFF. The DNA for the CDR3 is TGTGCCCAGAAAAGAGCGTCTTTTGACGGCGAACTGTTTTTT.

This clonotype was found many times. This sequence joins TRBV7-9 and TRBJ1-1; tentative D call: TRBD1 (5 bases). The CDR3 loop spans 13 amino acids. V lost 2 bases and J lost 7, with 11 bases in between. Germline V gene sequence: CDR1 SEHNR, CDR2 FQNEAQ (reference sequence). DNA of the CDR3: TGTGCCAGCAGCTTATGGGGGTATGGTGAAGCTTTCTTT. Translating it yields CASSLWGYGEAFF.

This chain links TRBV2 with TRBJ2-5; possibly TRBD2 for D (5 bases). The CDR3 length is 14 residues. The germline V gene encodes CDR1 SNHLY and CDR2 FYNNEI. Trimming pared 3 bases from V and 4 bases from J, leaving 12 bases between. This chain's CDR3 is CASSEWLAGETQYF. CDR3 in DNA: TGTGCCAGCAGTGAGTGGCTAGCCGGAGAGACCCAGTACTTC. Full variable domain (remainder filled in from reference TRBV2 and TRBJ2-5): EPEVTQTPSHQVTQMGQEVILRCVPISNHLYFYWYRQILGQKVEFLVSFYNNEISEKSEIFDDQFSVERPDGSNFTLKIRSTKLEDSAMYFCASSEWLAGETQYFGPGTRLLVL.

On this clonotype itself: Here the CDR3 omits its conserved ending phenylalanine or tryptophan, so a read error is the likely source. This chain joins TRBV2 and TRBJ1-5, with TRBD1 identical over 7 bases. The V gene's germline CDR1 is SNHLY and CDR2 FYNNEI. CDR3 size: 18 residues. V lost 8 bases, J lost 0 bases, and 16 bases stayed unmatched. CDR3 in amino acids: CASSPRGPGQYSNQPQHL. Here the CDR3 DNA reads TGTGCCAGCTCACCCAGGGGACCGGGACAGTATAGCAATCAGCCCCAGCATTTA.